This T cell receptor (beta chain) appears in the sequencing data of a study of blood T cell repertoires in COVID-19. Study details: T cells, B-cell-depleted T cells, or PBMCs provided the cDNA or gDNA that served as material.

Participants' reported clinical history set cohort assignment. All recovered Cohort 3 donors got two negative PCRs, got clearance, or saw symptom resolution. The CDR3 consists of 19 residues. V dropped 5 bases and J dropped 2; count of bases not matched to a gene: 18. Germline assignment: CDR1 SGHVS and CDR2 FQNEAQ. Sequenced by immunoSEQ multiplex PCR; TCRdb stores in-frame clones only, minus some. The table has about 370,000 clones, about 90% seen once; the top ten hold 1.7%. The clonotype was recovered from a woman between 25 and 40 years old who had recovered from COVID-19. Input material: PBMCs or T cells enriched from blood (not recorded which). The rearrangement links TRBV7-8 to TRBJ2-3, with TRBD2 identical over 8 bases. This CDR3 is CASSLPSDGLAANTDTQYF. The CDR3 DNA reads TGTGCCAGCAGCCTACCATCTGACGGACTAGCCGCAAACACAGATACGCAGTATTTT.